The 19 T cell receptor beta chains below all came from one sample that was sequenced in a study of blood T cell repertoires in COVID-19. Libraries were prepared by immunoSEQ multiplex PCR; TCRdb keeps only in-frame clonotypes and omits some of them. The sample includes roughly 250,000 clones, around 85% of them seen just once. Input material: peripheral blood. These receptors were obtained from a woman aged 40 to 49 with active or convalescent COVID-19.

The chain carries TRBV28 and TRBJ2-1, with 9 bases fitting TRBD2. This CDR3 spans 20 amino acids. The germline gives CDR1 MDHEN, CDR2 SYDVKM. Trimming at V came to 1 base and at J to 4 bases, leaving 17 bases not matched to a gene. The CDR3 loop is CASSLSVYGTSSWAYNEQFF. The CDR3, as DNA: TGTGCCAGCAGTTTATCCGTCTATGGGACTAGCTCTTGGGCTTACAATGAGCAGTTCTTC.

The genes are TRBV2 and TRBJ1-4; 8 nucleotides agree with TRBD1. The CDR3 has 13 amino acids. CDR1 and CDR2 from the germline V gene are SNHLY and FYNNEI. After removal of 7 bases from V and 6 bases from J, the junction contained 4 bases not matched to a gene. CDR3 protein: CASTRTGYEKLFF. The CDR3 region has the DNA TGTGCCAGCACCAGGACAGGGTATGAAAAACTGTTTTTT. The variable domain in full, with the rest retrieved from reference TRBV2 and TRBJ1-4, is EPEVTQTPSHQVTQMGQEVILRCVPISNHLYFYWYRQILGQKVEFLVSFYNNEISEKSEIFDDQFSVERPDGSNFTLKIRSTKLEDSAMYFCASTRTGYEKLFFGSGTQLSVL.

This clone was seen a handful of times. This chain joins TRBV30 and TRBJ1-2; 7 bases agree with TRBD1. Per germline, CDR1 GTSNPN and CDR2 SVGIG (reference sequence). The CDR3 loop spans 12 amino acids. The junction had 6 bases not matched to a gene; V was cut back by 7 bases and J by 4 bases. CDR3 region: CASTGVFYGYTF. DNA for the CDR3: TGTGCCTCCACAGGGGTCTTCTATGGCTACACCTTC.

Only a few counts were recorded for this clone. The chain is built from TRBV2 and TRBJ1-4; TRBD1 agrees at 8 bases. The CDR3 contains 15 residues. Germline V gives CDR1 SNHLY, CDR2 FYNNEI. V trimming: 3 bases; J trimming: 4 bases; junction bases outside the gene matches: 4. This CDR3 is CASSEQGASNEKLFF. The DNA for the CDR3 is TGTGCCAGCAGTGAGCAGGGGGCAAGTAATGAAAAACTGTTTTTT. The whole variable domain, remainder taken from reference TRBV2 and TRBJ1-4, is EPEVTQTPSHQVTQMGQEVILRCVPISNHLYFYWYRQILGQKVEFLVSFYNNEISEKSEIFDDQFSVERPDGSNFTLKIRSTKLEDSAMYFCASSEQGASNEKLFFGSGTQLSVL.

The chain has TRBV6-5 and TRBJ1-5; 8 bases are a match to TRBD1. With 2 bases clipped from V and 7 bases from J, the junction kept 4 bases outside the gene matches. Germline CDR1 MNHEY, CDR2 SVGAGI. The CDR3 extends over 14 amino acids. The CDR3 nucleotides read TGTGCCAGCAGTTACGACAGGGGAGGGCAGCCCCAGCATTTT. Residues: CASSYDRGGQPQHF.

The V gene is TRBV5-4, the J gene TRBJ2-7, with D tentatively TRBD2 (6 bases). The CDR3 is made up of 14 amino acids. Germline-derived CDR1 and CDR2 are SGHNT and YYREEE (reference sequence). V was clipped by 2 bases and J by 0 bases, with 9 bases between them. The CDR3 loop reads CASSFAGSSYEQYV. Here the CDR3 DNA reads TGTGCCAGCAGCTTTGCGGGAAGCTCCTACGAGCAGTACGTC.

The chain links TRBV6-5 to TRBJ2-2, with D possibly being TRBD1 (6 bases). The CDR3 extends over 14 amino acids. CDR1 and CDR2 from the germline V gene are MNHEY and SVGAGI. V was shortened by 7 bases and J by 4 bases, with 13 bases between the two germline ends. CDR3 coding DNA: TGTGCCAGCAAAAGCGGACAGAGCACCGGGGAGCTGTTTTTT. Residues: CASKSGQSTGELFF.

The chain has TRBV27 and TRBJ1-2; D not certain. Per the germline V gene, CDR1 is MNHEY and CDR2 is SMNVEV (reference sequence). The CDR3 is 11 residues long. V lost 5 bases to trimming and J lost 8 bases, with 9 bases between them. CDR3 residues: CASSAGLGYTF. In nucleotides, the CDR3 is TGTGCCAGCAGTGCCGGACTAGGCTACACCTTC.

The chain joins TRBV5-1 to TRBJ2-3, with 9 bases identical to TRBD1. The trim removed 4 bases at V and 3 bases at J, leaving 9 bases unmatched. The CDR3 is 16 residues long. CDR1 and CDR2 from the germline V gene are SGHRS and YFSETQ. The CDR3 protein is CASSLGQGRGTDTQYF. The CDR3, as DNA: TGCGCCAGCAGCCTGGGACAGGGTAGAGGAACAGATACGCAGTATTTT.

This clone was seen just once. The gene calls are TRBV21-1 and TRBJ1-1; TRBD1 is the table's D call, not checked against the DNA. TRBV21-1 is listed as a pseudogene. This CDR3 has 15 amino acids. The CDR3 coding sequence is TGTGCCAGCAGCAAAAAGACAGGAATGCTCACTGAAGCTTTCTTT. Its translation: CASSKKTGMLTEAFF.

The chain uses TRBV28 and TRBJ1-6; TRBD1 agrees at 8 bases. V lost 6 bases and J lost 10; bases outside the gene matches: 11. Germline assignment: CDR1 MDHEN and CDR2 SYDVKM. The CDR3 extends over 15 amino acids. For the CDR3, the DNA is TGTGCCAGCAGCCCCGGACAGGGAAGGCGGTCACCCCTCCACTTT. This gives the protein CASSPGQGRRSPLHF.

In nucleotides, the CDR3 is TGTGCCAGCAGCTTGTCCCTAGCGCTAGCCAAAAACATTCAGTACTTC. Its protein product is CASSLSLALAKNIQYF. The chain is built from TRBV5-4 and TRBJ2-4; weak D call: TRBD2 (6 bases). The CDR3 spans 16 residues. V was cut by 1 base and J by 0 bases, with 11 bases left in between. CDR1 SGHNT and CDR2 YYREEE come from the germline V gene (reference sequence).

This clone was observed a handful of times. Other DNA sequences from this sample encode an identical CDR3 as well. The rearrangement links TRBV29-1 to TRBJ1-2; 8 positions agree with TRBD1. The CDR3 has 13 residues. Germline CDR1 SQVTM, CDR2 ANQGSEA. Unmatched junction bases numbered 8, after V lost 6 bases and J lost 5 bases. CDR3 in DNA: TGCAGCGTAGACACAGGGGGAAGGTATGGCTACACCTTC. Protein sequence: CSVDTGGRYGYTF. Full variable domain (missing parts from reference TRBV29-1 and TRBJ1-2): SAVISQKPSRDICQRGTSLTIQCQVDSQVTMMFWYRQQPGQSLTLIATANQGSEATYESGFVIDKFPISRPNLTFSTLTVSNMSPEDSSIYLCSVDTGGRYGYTFGSGTRLTVV.

The chain recombines TRBV19 with TRBJ1-5; a weak D match, TRBD1 (5 bases). CDR3 length: 13 residues. Trimming removed 9 bases at V and 5 bases at J, with 14 bases between. The germline CDR1 and CDR2 sequences are LNHDA and SQIVND (reference sequence). For the CDR3, the DNA is TGTGCCAGCGGAAAACAGGCGTATCAGCCCCAGCATTTT. Its translation is CASGKQAYQPQHF. Supplemented by reference TRBV19 and TRBJ1-5, the full variable domain reads DGGITQSPKYLFRKEGQNVTLSCEQNLNHDAMYWYRQDPGQGLRLIYYSQIVNDFQKGDIAEGYSVSREKKESFPLTVTSAQKNPTAFYLCASGKQAYQPQHFGDGTRLSIL.

The chain joins TRBV29-1 to TRBJ2-2; perhaps TRBD2 as D (5 bases). V lost 5 bases and J lost 1, with 11 bases in between. This CDR3 contains 14 residues. Looked up from germline, CDR1 is SQVTM and CDR2 is ANQGSEA. As DNA, the CDR3 is TGCAGCGTTAGGTCTAGCCAGAACACCGGGGAGCTGTTTTTT. It translates to CSVRSSQNTGELFF.

Details on this clone: One junction end disagrees with the germline gene, perhaps due to a read error. This chain uses TRBV12-3 or TRBV12-4 with TRBJ1-1; the D gene is possibly TRBD1 (5 bases). This CDR3 is built from 13 residues. CDR3: CASSLGQNAEAFF. Written as DNA, the CDR3 is TGTGCCAGCAGTTTAGGACAGAACGCTGAAGCTTTCTTT.

The chain has TRBV19 and TRBJ2-2; TRBD1 agrees at 11 bases. V shed 3 bases and J 8 bases; nucleotides not matched to a gene: 5. CDR3 length: 15 amino acids. Germline loops: CDR1 LNHDA, CDR2 SQIVND (reference sequence). This chain's CDR3 is CASSIRDRGTGELFF. CDR3 DNA: TGTGCCAGTAGTATCCGGGACAGGGGGACTGGGGAGCTGTTTTTT.

The chain links TRBV7-2 to TRBJ1-5; maybe TRBD1 (5 bases). CDR3 size: 13 residues. The V end lost 2 bases, the J end lost 5 bases, and 7 bases lay between the germline ends. Germline V gene sequence: CDR1 SGHTA, CDR2 FQGNSA. The CDR3 DNA reads as TGTGCCAGCAGCTTACTCAGGGATCAGCCCCAGCATTTT. It encodes CASSLLRDQPQHF.

The chain carries TRBV7-9 and TRBJ2-1; D is uncertain. The CDR3 spans 14 residues. Trimming removed 1 base at V and 3 bases at J, with 7 bases between. Germline assignment: CDR1 SEHNR and CDR2 FQNEAQ (reference sequence). Written as DNA, the CDR3 is TGTGCCAGCAGCTTAGGGCAGGACTACAATGAGCAGTTCTTC. Its protein is CASSLGQDYNEQFF.